The TCR beta chain described here comes from a study of immune cell composition in non-small cell lung cancer. Findings of the study overall: Tumour-reactive clones were not shown to match dominant in vivo tumour clones. Approximately 79% of squamous and about 31% of adenocarcinoma cases had tumour-associated clones >0.5%.

Germline V CDR1 and CDR2: SGHTA, FQGNSA. The J segment lost 1 base and the V segment lost 5 bases, leaving 10 bases of the junction unmatched. This CDR3 is 16 amino acids long. This clone occurred once. As yet, its antigen is unknown. Assay: immunoSEQ multiplex PCR; the TCRdb copy retains only in-frame clones and omits some. In the table there are 11,000 to 15,000 clones, about 84% of which are singletons. V gene TRBV7-2 combines with J gene TRBJ2-7, with TRBD2 matching 8 bases. Sequencing input: lung tumor tissue. The clonotype was recovered from a human donor with non-small cell lung cancer. The CDR3 region is CASSPDLAGGSYEQYF. CDR3 DNA: TGTGCCAGCAGCCCGGATCTGGCGGGAGGATCCTACGAGCAGTACTTC.